These T cell receptor beta chains were read from a single sample in a study of identifying expanded T cells in peripheral blood. The method was immunoSEQ multiplex PCR; TCRdb's version includes in-frame clones alone and lacks a portion of them. The data show about 82,000 clones, roughly 90% seen once. The specimen was blood. The origin of the receptors is a person aged 18 to 75 in good health. Each CDR3 is given with its conserved first and last residue. A D gene is named only where the DNA matches it firmly. The size field is filled for only some rows; it gives once, few, many or a size class.

j_gene: TRBJ1-1
abundance: -
d_gene: -
v_gene: TRBV7-2
CDR3nt: TGTGCCAGCAGACCCCCCTGGGGGGGGACTGAAGCTTTCTTT
CDR3aa: CASRPPWGGTEAFF

j_gene: TRBJ1-1
abundance: -
d_gene: -
v_gene: TRBV7-6
CDR3nt: TGTGCCAGCAGTCCGGGACCGATGAACACTGAAGCTTTCTTT
CDR3aa: CASSPGPMNTEAFF

j_gene: TRBJ2-1
abundance: -
d_gene: TRBD2
v_gene: TRBV7-2
CDR3nt: TGTGCCAGCAGCTTCTCGGGACTAGCGGGAGGGGGAAGGGGCGAGCAGTTCTTC
CDR3aa: CASSFSGLAGGGRGEQFF

j_gene: TRBJ1-2
abundance: once
d_gene: -
v_gene: TRBV6-1
CDR3nt: TGTGCCAGCAGTGACGGGGGGCGCCCCTATGGCTACACCTTC
CDR3aa: CASSDGGRPYGYTF

j_gene: TRBJ1-2
abundance: many
d_gene: -
v_gene: TRBV27
CDR3nt: TGTGCCAGCAGTTTAACCGGGCGAAACTATGGCTACACCTTC
CDR3aa: CASSLTGRNYGYTF

j_gene: TRBJ2-1
abundance: once
d_gene: -
v_gene: TRBV4-3
CDR3nt: TGCGCCAGCAGCCAAGGTGTCGGACTGGTCAATGAGCAGTTCTTC
CDR3aa: CASSQGVGLVNEQFF

j_gene: TRBJ1-6
abundance: -
d_gene: TRBD1
v_gene: TRBV19
CDR3nt: TGTGCCAGTAGTATAGATGGCGGGACAGGGAAGAATAATTCACCCCTCCACTTT
CDR3aa: CASSIDGGTGKNNSPLHF

j_gene: TRBJ1-2
abundance: -
d_gene: TRBD1
v_gene: TRBV7-9
CDR3nt: TGTGCCAGCAGCCTATCAACCCACCGGGACAGCTATGGCTACACCTTC
CDR3aa: CASSLSTHRDSYGYTF

j_gene: TRBJ2-5
abundance: -
d_gene: -
v_gene: TRBV10-1
CDR3nt: TGCGCCAGCAGATGCTTTCAACCTAGTTGGGAGCCAGAGACCCAGTACTTC
CDR3aa: CASRCFQPSWEPETQYF

j_gene: TRBJ2-2
abundance: -
d_gene: -
v_gene: TRBV10-1
CDR3nt: TGCGCCAGCAGTGAGAATCCCACCGGGGAGCTGTTTTTT
CDR3aa: CASSENPTGELFF

j_gene: TRBJ2-2
abundance: -
d_gene: -
v_gene: TRBV2
CDR3nt: TGTGCCAGCAGTGAGGGGGTTGGGAACACCGGGGAGCTGTTTTTT
CDR3aa: CASSEGVGNTGELFF

j_gene: TRBJ2-5
abundance: few
d_gene: TRBD2
v_gene: TRBV15
CDR3nt: TGTGCCACCAGCAGATTACAGCGGGGTAACCAAGAGACCCAGTACTTC
CDR3aa: CATSRLQRGNQETQYF

j_gene: TRBJ2-7
abundance: -
d_gene: -
v_gene: TRBV18
CDR3nt: TGTGCCAGCTCACCAGGGCAGGGCCACGAGCAGTACTTC
CDR3aa: CASSPGQGHEQYF